Presented here are 14 T cell receptor beta chains from one specimen sequenced in a study of blood T cells in healthy people across ages. A second about 7 to 12 cycle PCR used barcoded and J-beta primers. Each CDR3 protein is one row after TCRdb ran MiXCR on the 5' RACE reads. The sample has about 1.6 million distinct CDR3 sequences, 30% to 35% seen once. Material for sequencing was blood. These receptors were collected from a young woman in good health.

The chain employs TRBV6-2 or TRBV6-3 and TRBJ2-5; the D gene is possibly TRBD2 (5 bases). The CDR3 has 16 residues. Trimming stripped 6 bases from V and 2 bases from J, with 19 bases between. Germline V lookup: CDR1 MNHEY, CDR2 SVGEGT. The CDR3 loop is CASSPFSAAPQETQYF. DNA of the CDR3: TGTGCCAGCAGCCCCTTCTCAGCGGCGCCACAAGAGACCCAGTACTTC.

This chain joins TRBV30 and TRBJ1-2; D is unresolved. The CDR3 runs to 13 residues. The germline CDR1 and CDR2 sequences are GTSNPN and SVGIG (reference sequence). V was shortened by 0 bases and J by 4 bases, with 9 bases between the two germline ends. The DNA for the CDR3 is TGTGCCTGGAGTGTACTTGCGGGCTATGGCTACACCTTC. Translation: CAWSVLAGYGYTF.

The table lists this clonotype with a few counts. J is TRBJ2-7 and V is TRBV7-9; TRBD2 agrees at 8 bases. The germline V gene encodes CDR1 SEHNR and CDR2 FQNEAQ (reference sequence). V shed 4 bases and J 6 bases; nucleotides not matched to a gene: 11. This CDR3 region has 15 residues. Written as DNA, the CDR3 is TGTGCCAGCAGCTCGGGGGGGTCTTGGGTCTCCGAGCAGTACTTC. Protein product: CASSSGGSWVSEQYF.

The chain combines TRBV10-3 with TRBJ2-6; D not certain. Germline V gene sequence: CDR1 ENHRY, CDR2 SYGVKD. This CDR3 comprises 17 residues. Trimming shortened V by 4 bases and J by 0 bases, and 13 bases separated the two germline ends. The CDR3, as DNA: TGTGCCATCAGTGTGCCCCCCCTAGTCTCTGGGGCCAACGTCCTGACTTTC. Translating gives CAISVPPLVSGANVLTF.

The rearrangement uses TRBV4-2 and TRBJ1-5; D is uncertain. Germline CDR1 is LGHNA and CDR2 is YNFKEQ. The CDR3 runs to 14 residues. The ends were cut back, 1 base at V and 6 bases at J, with 10 bases in the middle. Written as DNA, the CDR3 is TGTGCCAGCAGCCAAGTGGCCGGGAGTCAGCCCCAGCATTTT. Translated, it gives CASSQVAGSQPQHF.

V is TRBV30 and J is TRBJ2-7; D possibly corresponds to TRBD1 (6 bases). This CDR3 is built from 12 residues. CDR1 GTSNPN and CDR2 SVGIG come from the germline V gene (reference sequence). Trimming shortened V by 5 bases and J by 2 bases, and 10 bases separated the two germline ends. The CDR3 is CAWGDIAYEQYF. The CDR3 region has the DNA TGTGCCTGGGGGGACATCGCCTACGAGCAGTACTTC.

The chain combines TRBV12-3 or TRBV12-4 with TRBJ2-1; TRBD2 aligns across 7 bases. The CDR3 spans 13 residues. Trimming removed 3 bases from V and 10 bases from J; junction bases left unmatched: 6. The CDR3 region has the DNA TGTGCCAGCAGTTTTGGTAACGGGGGGGAGCAGTTCTTC. This sequence encodes CASSFGNGGEQFF.

CDR3 amino acids: CASSSDRGANTEAFF. In nucleotides, the CDR3 is TGCGCCAGCAGCTCGGACAGGGGGGCCAACACTGAAGCTTTCTTT. The J gene is TRBJ1-1, the V gene TRBV5-1; 10 nucleotides match TRBD1. Germline V lookup: CDR1 SGHRS, CDR2 YFSETQ. This CDR3 has 15 residues. The trim removed 3 bases at V and 2 bases at J, leaving 4 bases unmatched.

This chain joins TRBV20-1 and TRBJ2-3; TRBD1 aligns across 8 bases. V was clipped by 3 bases and J by 8 bases; unmatched bases: 13. This CDR3 spans 15 amino acids. Per the germline V gene, CDR1 is DFQATT and CDR2 is SNEGSKA (reference sequence). The CDR3 bases are TGCAGTGCTAGGGCGACAGGGGTTCAGAGAGGTACGCAGTATTTT. Translated, it gives CSARATGVQRGTQYF.

This clonotype was detected a few times. The genes are TRBV4-1 and TRBJ1-2; 8 nucleotides line up with TRBD1. This CDR3 spans 14 amino acids. Trimming at V came to 1 base and at J to 6 bases, leaving 4 bases not matched to a gene. Germline V gene lookup returns CDR1 MGHRA and CDR2 YSYEKL. The CDR3 DNA reads TGCGCCAGCAGCCAAGTCCAGGGGGCTGATGGCTACACCTTC. Translated: CASSQVQGADGYTF.

The chain uses TRBV5-1 and TRBJ2-1; D gene uncertain. The CDR3 sequence is 15 residues long. CDR1 is SGHRS, CDR2 YFSETQ, per germline. Trimming removed 5 bases from V and 6 bases from J, with 18 bases in between. The CDR3 DNA follows: TGCGCCAGCAGTTCTAACTACTTCATCTCCAATGAGCAGTTCTTC. Its translation: CASSSNYFISNEQFF.

This chain connects TRBV4-1 to TRBJ1-5; D gene unclear. The germline CDR1 and CDR2 sequences are MGHRA and YSYEKL. Trimming cost V 3 bases and J 0 bases, with 9 bases left between them. There are 15 residues in the CDR3. The chain's CDR3 is CASSHGEVSNQPQHF. Here the CDR3 DNA reads TGCGCCAGCAGCCATGGGGAGGTTAGCAATCAGCCCCAGCATTTT.

A remark on this clonotype: Just one base apart from a much larger clone, this may be a read error. The J gene is TRBJ2-3, the V gene TRBV7-8; D perhaps matches TRBD2 (5 bases). Germline CDR1 SGHVS, CDR2 FQNEAQ. CDR3 length equals 14 residues. The CDR3 sequence is CGSSLATGTDTQYF. DNA of the CDR3: TGTGGCAGCAGCTTAGCGACTGGCACAGATACGCAGTATTTT. Filled out from reference TRBV7-8 and TRBJ2-3, the complete variable domain reads GAGVSQSPRYKVAKRGQDVALRCDPISGHVSLFWYQQALGQGPEFLTYFQNEAQLDKSGLPSDRFFAERPEGSVSTLKIQRTQQEDSAVYLCGSSLATGTDTQYFGPGTRLTVL.

Only one count was recorded for this clonotype. The chain couples TRBV4-1 to TRBJ1-2, with D maybe TRBD1 (6 bases). V shed 11 bases and J shed 2 bases, with 12 bases lying between them. The CDR3 loop spans 12 amino acids. Germline assignment: CDR1 MGHRA and CDR2 YSYEKL. The CDR3 nucleotides read TGCGCCGGCCGGACAGAGAACTATGGCTACACCTTC. This gives the protein CAGRTENYGYTF.